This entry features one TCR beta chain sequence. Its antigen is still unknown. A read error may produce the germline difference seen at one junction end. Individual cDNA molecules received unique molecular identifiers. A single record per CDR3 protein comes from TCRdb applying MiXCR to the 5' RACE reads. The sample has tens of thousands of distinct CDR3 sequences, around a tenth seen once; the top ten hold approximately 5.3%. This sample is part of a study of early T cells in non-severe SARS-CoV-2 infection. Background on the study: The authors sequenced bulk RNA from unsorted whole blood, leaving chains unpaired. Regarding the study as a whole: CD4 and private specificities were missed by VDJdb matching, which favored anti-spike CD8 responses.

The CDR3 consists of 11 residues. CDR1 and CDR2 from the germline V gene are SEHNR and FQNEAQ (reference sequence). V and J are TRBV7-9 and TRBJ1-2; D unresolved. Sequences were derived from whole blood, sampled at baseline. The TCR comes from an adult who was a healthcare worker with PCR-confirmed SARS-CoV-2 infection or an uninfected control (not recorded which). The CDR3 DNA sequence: TGTGCCAGCAGATCCAGGCATGGACCTTTCTTC. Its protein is CASRSRHGPFF.